This note documents a single T cell receptor (beta chain) sequence. Its antigen is not identified. These data belong to a study of vaccination effects on CD4 cells after COVID-19. Only in-frame clones appear in the TCRdb table, and some are missing; sequencing was by immunoSEQ multiplex PCR. The profile shows tens of thousands of clones, 73% of them singletons. CDR1 is SGHRS, CDR2 YFSETQ, per germline. V shed 5 bases, J shed 10 bases, and the junction held 11 bases outside the gene matches. The CDR3 loop spans 14 amino acids. Antigen-specific CD4+ T cells expanded by the ViraFEST assay with viral peptide pools were then sequenced. It was after approximately 11 days of culture that CD4+ T cells were isolated. The vaccine recipients had no prior SARS-CoV-2 infection, with negative nucleocapsid antibodies. It was with around 10 IU/ml IL-2 and about 10 ug/ml peptides that some 1.8 million PBMC per well were cultured.

The J gene is TRBJ2-2, the V gene TRBV5-1; TRBD2 matches at 7 bases. The sample consisted of CD4+ T cells from PBMCs cultured with SARS-CoV-2 spike peptides, taken before COVID-19 vaccination. The clonotype was recovered from a human donor who received a COVID-19 vaccine. DNA for the CDR3: TGCGCCAGCAGTGGTACCAGGGAGGGTGAGGAGCTGTTTTTT. Protein: CASSGTREGEELFF.